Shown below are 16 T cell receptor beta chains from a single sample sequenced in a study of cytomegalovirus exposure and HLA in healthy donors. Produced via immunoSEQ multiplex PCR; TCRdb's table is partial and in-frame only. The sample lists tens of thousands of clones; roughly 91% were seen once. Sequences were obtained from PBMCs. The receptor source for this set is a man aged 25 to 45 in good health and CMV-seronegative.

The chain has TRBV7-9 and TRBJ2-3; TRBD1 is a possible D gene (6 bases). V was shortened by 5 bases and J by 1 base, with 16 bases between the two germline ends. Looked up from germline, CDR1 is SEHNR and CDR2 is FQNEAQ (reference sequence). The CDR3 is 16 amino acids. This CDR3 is CASSLPLGHRTDTQYF. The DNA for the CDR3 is TGTGCCAGCAGCCTTCCATTGGGACATCGCACAGATACGCAGTATTTT.

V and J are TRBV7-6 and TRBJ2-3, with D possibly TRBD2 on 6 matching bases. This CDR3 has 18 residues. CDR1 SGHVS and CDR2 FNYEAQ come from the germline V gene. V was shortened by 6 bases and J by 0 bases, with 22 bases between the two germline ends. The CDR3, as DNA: TGTGCCAGCAGGGGGCCGGGAGACGGGGTTGGTAGCACAGATACGCAGTATTTT. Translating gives CASRGPGDGVGSTDTQYF.

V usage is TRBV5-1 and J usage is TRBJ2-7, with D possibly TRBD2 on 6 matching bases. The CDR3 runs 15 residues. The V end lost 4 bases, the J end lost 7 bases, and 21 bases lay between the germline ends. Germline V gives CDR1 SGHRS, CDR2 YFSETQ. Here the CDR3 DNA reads TGCGCCAGCAGCCTCCTGGGGAGCGGGCCCAATGAGCAGTACTTC. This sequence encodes CASSLLGSGPNEQYF. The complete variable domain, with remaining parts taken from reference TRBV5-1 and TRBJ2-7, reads KAGVTQTPRYLIKTRGQQVTLSCSPISGHRSVSWYQQTPGQGLQFLFEYFSETQRNKGNFPGRFSGRQFSNSRSEMNVSTLELGDSALYLCASSLLGSGPNEQYFGPGTRLTVT.

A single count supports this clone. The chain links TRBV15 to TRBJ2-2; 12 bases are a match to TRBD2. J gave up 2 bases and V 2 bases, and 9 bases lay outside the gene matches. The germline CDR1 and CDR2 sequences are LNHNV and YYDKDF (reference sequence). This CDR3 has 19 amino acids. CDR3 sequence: CATSRYLLAGGPNTGELFF. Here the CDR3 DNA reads TGTGCCACCAGCAGATACCTACTAGCGGGAGGACCAAACACCGGGGAGCTGTTTTTT.

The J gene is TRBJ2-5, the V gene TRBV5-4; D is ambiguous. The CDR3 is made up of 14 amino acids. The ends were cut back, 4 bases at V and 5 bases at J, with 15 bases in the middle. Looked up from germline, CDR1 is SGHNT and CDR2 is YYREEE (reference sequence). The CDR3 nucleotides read TGTGCCAGCAGCCAGGCAAGATTTCGGGAGACCCAGTACTTC. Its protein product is CASSQARFRETQYF.

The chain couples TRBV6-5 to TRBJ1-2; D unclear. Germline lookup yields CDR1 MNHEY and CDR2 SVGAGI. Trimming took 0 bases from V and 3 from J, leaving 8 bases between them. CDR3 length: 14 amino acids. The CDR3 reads CASSYSWQDYGYTF. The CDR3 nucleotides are TGTGCCAGCAGTTACTCGTGGCAGGACTATGGCTACACCTTC.

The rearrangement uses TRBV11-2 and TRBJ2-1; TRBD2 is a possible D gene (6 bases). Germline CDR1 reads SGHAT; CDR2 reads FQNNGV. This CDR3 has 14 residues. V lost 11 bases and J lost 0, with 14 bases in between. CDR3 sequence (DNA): TGTGCCGTGTCGGGGGAAATCTCCTACAATGAGCAGTTCTTC. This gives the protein CAVSGEISYNEQFF.

The CDR3 is CASSSSGRAPTDTQYF. The DNA for the CDR3 is TGTGCCAGCAGCTCTAGCGGGAGGGCCCCCACAGATACGCAGTATTTT. The chain carries TRBV7-9 and TRBJ2-3; 12 bases match TRBD2. V trimming: 4 bases; J trimming: 2 bases; junction bases outside the gene matches: 4. CDR3 size: 16 residues. Germline values: CDR1 SEHNR, CDR2 FQNEAQ (reference sequence).

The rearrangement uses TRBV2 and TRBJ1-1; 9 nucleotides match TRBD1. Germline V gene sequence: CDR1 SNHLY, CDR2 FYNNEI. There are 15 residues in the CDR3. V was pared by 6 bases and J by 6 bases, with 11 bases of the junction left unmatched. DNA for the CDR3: TGTGCCAGCAGAGGGGACAGGGAGGAGACGGCTGAAGCTTTCTTT. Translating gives CASRGDREETAEAFF. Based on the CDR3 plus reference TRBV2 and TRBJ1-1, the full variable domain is EPEVTQTPSHQVTQMGQEVILRCVPISNHLYFYWYRQILGQKVEFLVSFYNNEISEKSEIFDDQFSVERPDGSNFTLKIRSTKLEDSAMYFCASRGDREETAEAFFGQGTRLTVV.

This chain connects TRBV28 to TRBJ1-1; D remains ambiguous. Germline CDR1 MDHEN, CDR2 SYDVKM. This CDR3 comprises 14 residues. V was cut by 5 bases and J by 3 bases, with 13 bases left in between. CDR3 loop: CASSPRTEDTEAFF. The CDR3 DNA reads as TGTGCCAGCAGTCCTCGGACGGAGGACACTGAAGCTTTCTTT.

The CDR3 loop is CASMDTAHQPQHF. The DNA for the CDR3 is TGTGCCAGCATGGACACCGCCCATCAGCCCCAGCATTTT. The chain employs TRBV6-1 and TRBJ1-5, with a weak D call TRBD1 (5 bases). The CDR3 contains 13 residues. CDR1 is MNHNS, CDR2 SASEGT, per germline. V was pared by 7 bases and J by 5 bases, with 12 bases between.

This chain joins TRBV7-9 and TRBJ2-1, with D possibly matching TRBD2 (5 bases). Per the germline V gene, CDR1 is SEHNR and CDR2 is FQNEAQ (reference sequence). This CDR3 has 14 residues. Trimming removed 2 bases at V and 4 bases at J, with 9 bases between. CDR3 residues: CASSLSGTYNEQFF. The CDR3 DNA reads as TGTGCCAGCAGCTTATCGGGAACTTACAATGAGCAGTTCTTC.

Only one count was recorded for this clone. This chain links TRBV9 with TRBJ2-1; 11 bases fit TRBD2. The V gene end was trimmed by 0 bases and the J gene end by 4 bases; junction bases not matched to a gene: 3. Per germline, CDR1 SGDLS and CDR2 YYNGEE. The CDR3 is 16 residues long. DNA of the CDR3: TGTGCCAGCAGCGTAGAGGGGACTAGCGGATACAATGAGCAGTTCTTC. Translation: CASSVEGTSGYNEQFF.

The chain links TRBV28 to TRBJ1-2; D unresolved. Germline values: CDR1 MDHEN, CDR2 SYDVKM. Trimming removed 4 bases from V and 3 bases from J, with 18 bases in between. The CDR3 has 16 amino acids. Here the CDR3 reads CASSSSGWHVYYGYTF. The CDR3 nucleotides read TGTGCCAGCAGTTCCTCCGGGTGGCATGTCTACTATGGCTACACCTTC.

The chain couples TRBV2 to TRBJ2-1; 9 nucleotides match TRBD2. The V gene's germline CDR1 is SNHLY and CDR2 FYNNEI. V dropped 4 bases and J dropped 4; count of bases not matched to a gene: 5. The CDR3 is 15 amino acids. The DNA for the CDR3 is TGTGCCAGCAGTGGGACTAGCGCTGGGTACAATGAGCAGTTCTTC. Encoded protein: CASSGTSAGYNEQFF.

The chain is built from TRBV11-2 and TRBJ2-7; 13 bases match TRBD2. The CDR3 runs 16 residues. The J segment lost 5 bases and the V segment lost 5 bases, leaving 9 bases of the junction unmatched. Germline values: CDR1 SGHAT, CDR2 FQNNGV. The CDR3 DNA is TGTGCCAGCAGCGCCCGACTAGCGGGAGGAGTCGACGAGCAGTACTTC. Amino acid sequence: CASSARLAGGVDEQYF.